The T cell receptor (beta chain) under discussion was sequenced for a study of blood T cells in healthy people across ages. With a J-beta primer mix and a sample-barcoded 5' primer, a second PCR ran roughly 6 to 11 cycles. TCRdb called the 5' RACE reads again in MiXCR, with one record for every CDR3 protein. The sample includes more than 1,400,000 distinct CDR3 sequences, approximately 40% of them seen just once. This CDR3 spans 15 amino acids. The V gene's germline CDR1 is GTSNPN and CDR2 SVGIG (reference sequence). V was cut by 1 base and J by 3 bases, with 13 bases left in between. The sequence came from a woman aged 18 to 35 in good health. V gene TRBV30 combines with J gene TRBJ1-5; D ambiguous. Sequenced sample: blood. The CDR3 coding sequence is TGTGCCTGGAGTGAGACACTCTTACCCAATCAGCCCCAGCATTTT. Protein: CAWSETLLPNQPQHF.